This T cell receptor (beta chain) was retrieved from a study of tumor-infiltrating lymphocytes in localized non-small cell lung cancer. As for the study in general: The cohort mixed smokers and never-smokers, several histologies, and some post-neoadjuvant-chemotherapy samples.

This clone appeared a few times. Its target is not known. The study, taken as a whole, reports: T-cell fraction did not differ between immunotypes IM1 and IM2.

This CDR3 has 14 residues. Between the trimmed V and J ends, which lost 5 bases and 2 bases, there was a span of 10 bases. CDR1 is MNHNS, CDR2 SASEGT, per germline. The table came from immunoSEQ multiplex PCR; TCRdb's copy has only in-frame clones and leaves some out. The table has 15,000 to 20,000 clones, around 81% seen once. The chain employs TRBV6-1 and TRBJ1-3; D remains ambiguous. The TCR originated in a human donor with non-small cell lung cancer. Sequencing was carried out using uninvolved lung tissue not adjacent to the tumor. This chain's CDR3 is CASSPAGAGNTIYF. The CDR3 nucleotides are TGTGCCAGCAGTCCCGCCGGGGCTGGAAACACCATATATTTT.